These 24 T cell receptor beta chains share one sample of origin, sequenced in a study of cytomegalovirus exposure and HLA in healthy donors. PCR employed 60 Vbeta and 13 Jbeta primers. Clones were sequenced by immunoSEQ multiplex PCR, and TCRdb holds only the in-frame ones, with some missing. The table lists approximately 100,000 clones, about four fifths of them singletons. Sequences were obtained from PBMCs. The receptor source for this set is a middle-aged man in good health and CMV-seronegative.

The chain links TRBV7-3 to TRBJ2-1; 11 nucleotides align to TRBD2. The V gene end was trimmed by 6 bases and the J gene end by 4 bases; junction bases not matched to a gene: 5. This CDR3 is 15 amino acids long. The germline CDR1 and CDR2 sequences are SGHTA and FQGTGA. In nucleotides, the CDR3 is TGTGCCAGCAGAAAACTAGCGGGGGAGTACAATGAGCAGTTCTTC. As protein: CASRKLAGEYNEQFF.

The chain links TRBV7-9 to TRBJ2-2; D is perhaps TRBD1 (6 bases). The CDR3 loop spans 14 amino acids. Germline V gene lookup returns CDR1 SEHNR and CDR2 FQNEAQ (reference sequence). V was cut by 3 bases and J by 7 bases, with 12 bases left in between. CDR3 nucleotides: TGTGCCAGCAGCTTTGGGGGCCAAGACGGGGAGCTGTTTTTT. Protein: CASSFGGQDGELFF.

The chain links TRBV5-4 to TRBJ2-2, with 10 bases matching TRBD2. V shed 4 bases and J 6 bases; nucleotides not matched to a gene: 15. CDR3 length: 18 amino acids. Germline V gene lookup returns CDR1 SGHNT and CDR2 YYREEE (reference sequence). The CDR3 here is CASSNLLRSGGAPGELFF. In nucleotides, the CDR3 is TGTGCCAGCAGCAATTTACTAAGGAGCGGGGGGGCGCCCGGGGAGCTGTTTTTT.

This chain connects TRBV6-4 to TRBJ1-1; 7 positions agree with TRBD1. The CDR3 runs to 15 residues. Germline assignment: CDR1 MRHNA and CDR2 SNTAGT. V lost 5 bases to trimming and J lost 4 bases; unmatched junction nucleotides: 10. CDR3 bases: TGTGCCAGCAGTCCCTCCGGGGCAGGGGGCACTGAAGCTTTCTTT. Amino acids: CASSPSGAGGTEAFF.

V and J are TRBV7-9 and TRBJ1-2, with 7 bases matching TRBD1. Germline V CDR1 and CDR2: SEHNR, FQNEAQ (reference sequence). The ends lost 7 bases at V and 0 bases at J; junction bases unmatched: 8. This CDR3 is built from 15 residues. The CDR3 DNA reads TGTGCCAGCACCCTAACAGGGGAAGCTAACTATGGCTACACCTTC. It is translated as CASTLTGEANYGYTF.

J is TRBJ2-2 and V is TRBV6-1; 7 nucleotides align to TRBD2. Trimming removed 5 bases from V and 8 bases from J; junction bases left unmatched: 11. Germline values: CDR1 MNHNS, CDR2 SASEGT. This CDR3 spans 15 amino acids. The CDR3 protein is CASSTRTWGGGELFF. CDR3 nucleotides: TGTGCCAGCAGTACACGGACTTGGGGGGGTGGGGAGCTGTTTTTT.

The rearrangement uses TRBV5-1 and TRBJ1-2; D is undetermined. The CDR3 spans 14 residues. CDR1 SGHRS and CDR2 YFSETQ come from the germline V gene. Trimming shortened V by 2 bases and J by 8 bases, and 16 bases separated the two germline ends. CDR3 DNA: TGCGCCAGCAGCTTTGGGCAGGTATTTGACGGCTACACCTTC. Amino acid sequence: CASSFGQVFDGYTF.

This chain uses TRBV12-5 with TRBJ1-3; a possible D gene is TRBD1 (5 bases). Germline loops: CDR1 LGHNT, CDR2 FRNRAP. CDR3 length equals 14 residues. Trimming left V 5 bases short and J 1 base short, with 9 bases between. The CDR3 loop is CASGGSGSGNTIYF. CDR3 nucleotide sequence: TGTGCTAGTGGTGGCTCAGGGTCTGGAAACACCATATATTTT.

This rearrangement joins TRBV5-5 to TRBJ1-1, with TRBD1 matching 9 bases. Germline CDR1 reads SGHKS; CDR2 reads YYEKEE (reference sequence). This CDR3 spans 17 amino acids. V dropped 5 bases and J dropped 0; count of bases not matched to a gene: 11. The CDR3 DNA is TGTGCCAGCAGAATCCTTGACAGGGGGATCATGAACACTGAAGCTTTCTTT. This gives the protein CASRILDRGIMNTEAFF. Supplemented by reference TRBV5-5 and TRBJ1-1, the full variable domain reads DAGVTQSPTHLIKTRGQQVTLRCSPISGHKSVSWYQQVLGQGPQFIFQYYEKEERGRGNFPDRFSARQFPNYSSELNVNALLLGDSALYLCASRILDRGIMNTEAFFGQGTRLTVV.

The CDR3: CASSEAWTGYEQYF. The DNA for the CDR3 is TGTGCCAGCAGTGAAGCATGGACAGGGTACGAGCAGTACTTC. The chain employs TRBV6-1 and TRBJ2-7; 8 bases match TRBD1. Germline loops: CDR1 MNHNS, CDR2 SASEGT. The CDR3 has 14 amino acids. Trimming removed 0 bases from V and 4 bases from J; junction bases left unmatched: 2.

The chain uses TRBV7-2 and TRBJ2-2, with TRBD1 identical over 10 bases. Germline lookup yields CDR1 SGHTA and CDR2 FQGNSA. The V and J ends lost 5 bases and 7 bases, in that order; junction bases with no gene match: 7. This CDR3 has 15 residues. As DNA, the CDR3 is TGTGCCAGCAGCCTTGACAGGGGGCGGGGCGGGGAGCTGTTTTTT. This translates into CASSLDRGRGGELFF.

DNA of the CDR3: TGTGCCAGCAGTTACGTTCTGGGGGCGCAGGGCGGCTACACCTTC. Amino acid sequence: CASSYVLGAQGGYTF. This rearrangement joins TRBV6-5 to TRBJ1-2, with D tentatively TRBD1 (6 bases). The germline V gene encodes CDR1 MNHEY and CDR2 SVGAGI. V lost 2 bases and J lost 8, with 18 bases in between. This CDR3 region has 15 residues.

This rearrangement joins TRBV7-7 to TRBJ2-5, with 14 bases identical to TRBD2. Germline V gene lookup returns CDR1 SSHAT and CDR2 FNYEAQ (reference sequence). V dropped 5 bases and J dropped 1; count of bases not matched to a gene: 3. The CDR3 sequence is 16 residues long. This chain's CDR3 is CASSRGLAGGQETQYF. The CDR3, as DNA: TGTGCCAGCAGCCGAGGACTAGCGGGGGGCCAAGAGACCCAGTACTTC. Complete variable domain (other parts from reference TRBV7-7 and TRBJ2-5): GAGVSQSPRYKVTKRGQDVTLRCDPISSHATLYWYQQALGQGPEFLTYFNYEAQPDKSGLPSDRFSAERPEGSISTLTIQRTEQRDSAMYRCASSRGLAGGQETQYFGPGTRLLVL.

This rearrangement joins TRBV27 to TRBJ2-7; 8 bases align to TRBD1. The CDR3 has 15 amino acids. V trimming: 5 bases; J trimming: 5 bases; junction bases outside the gene matches: 11. Per the germline V gene, CDR1 is MNHEY and CDR2 is SMNVEV (reference sequence). Here the CDR3 DNA reads TGTGCCAGCAGTCCATTGGGACAGGTGAACGACGAGCAGTACTTC. Protein product: CASSPLGQVNDEQYF.

This chain links TRBV7-8 with TRBJ1-3; TRBD1 aligns across 8 bases. Trimming removed 5 bases from V and 8 bases from J; junction bases left unmatched: 17. The CDR3 length is 17 residues. Germline CDR1 SGHVS, CDR2 FQNEAQ. CDR3 residues: CASSSPGTGRAGYTIYF. Written as DNA, the CDR3 is TGTGCCAGCAGCAGCCCCGGGACAGGCCGAGCCGGGTACACCATATATTTT.

This chain connects TRBV5-6 to TRBJ1-3; D unclear. The germline V gene encodes CDR1 SGHDT and CDR2 YYEEEE. The V end lost 0 bases, the J end lost 0 bases, and 16 bases lay between the germline ends. This CDR3 region has 18 residues. CDR3 in DNA: TGTGCCAGCAGCTTGGGTGGACTGACTTACCTCTCTGGAAACACCATATATTTT. This encodes CASSLGGLTYLSGNTIYF.

The chain recombines TRBV25-1 with TRBJ1-3; 10 nucleotides align to TRBD1. Germline V gene data show CDR1 as MGHDK and CDR2 as SYGVNS. V dropped 1 base and J dropped 4; count of bases not matched to a gene: 7. This CDR3 has 17 amino acids. The CDR3 reads CASSEWGTGERGNTIYF. The CDR3 DNA follows: TGTGCCAGCAGTGAATGGGGGACAGGGGAACGCGGAAACACCATATATTTT.

The rearrangement links TRBV19 to TRBJ1-4; D not resolved. V was trimmed by 5 bases and J by 4 bases, leaving 8 bases between them. Per germline, CDR1 LNHDA and CDR2 SQIVND (reference sequence). CDR3 length: 13 residues. CDR3 sequence (DNA): TGTGCCAGTAGTTCCAGGCTTAATGAAAAACTGTTTTTT. This gives the protein CASSSRLNEKLFF.

This chain joins TRBV7-7 and TRBJ1-4, with D perhaps matching TRBD1 (5 bases). This CDR3 has 13 amino acids. CDR1 is SSHAT, CDR2 FNYEAQ, per germline (reference sequence). V shed 4 bases and J shed 11 bases, with 14 bases lying between them. CDR3 loop: CASSSDFAGKLFF. CDR3 DNA: TGTGCCAGCAGCTCGGATTTTGCAGGGAAACTGTTTTTT.

This clone was observed a single time. This chain links TRBV7-9 with TRBJ1-3; D may be TRBD1 (5 bases). The V gene lost 6 bases and the J gene lost 8 bases, with 14 bases spanning the gap. This CDR3 contains 13 residues. Germline CDR1 reads SEHNR; CDR2 reads FQNEAQ (reference sequence). The CDR3, as DNA: TGTGCCAGCAGTCAAGAGGGAGGGGACACCATATATTTT. Translated: CASSQEGGDTIYF.

The chain employs TRBV5-1 and TRBJ2-1, with D unresolved. The CDR3 spans 14 residues. Germline CDR1 and CDR2: SGHRS and YFSETQ. V was shortened by 3 bases and J by 2 bases, with 9 bases between the two germline ends. CDR3 nucleotide sequence: TGCGCCAGCAGCTGGGCTCCGGCCTACAATGAGCAGTTCTTC. Encoded protein: CASSWAPAYNEQFF.

This chain joins TRBV10-3 and TRBJ2-4; 8 bases map to TRBD2. V lost 8 bases, J lost 0 bases, and 6 bases stayed unmatched. CDR3 length: 15 amino acids. Germline values: CDR1 ENHRY, CDR2 SYGVKD. CDR3 nucleotides: TGTGCCATCCGGGATAGCGGGGAAGCCAAAAACATTCAGTACTTC. As protein: CAIRDSGEAKNIQYF.

The rearrangement joins TRBV7-2 to TRBJ2-7; 7 positions agree with TRBD1. The CDR3 contains 15 residues. Trimming cost V 2 bases and J 4 bases; bases outside gene matches: 8. Germline V lookup: CDR1 SGHTA, CDR2 FQGNSA. The CDR3 region has the DNA TGTGCCAGCAGCTTACCCCGCTCAGGGGGTTACGAGCAGTACTTC. It translates to CASSLPRSGGYEQYF.

This clone came up once. This sequence joins TRBV5-4 and TRBJ2-5; D uncertain. This CDR3 contains 14 residues. V was trimmed by 0 bases and J by 3 bases, leaving 9 bases between them. Per the germline V gene, CDR1 is SGHNT and CDR2 is YYREEE (reference sequence). The CDR3 region is CASSLVGRKETQYF. DNA for the CDR3: TGTGCCAGCAGCTTGGTGGGCAGGAAAGAGACCCAGTACTTC. Full variable domain (remainder filled in from reference TRBV5-4 and TRBJ2-5): ETGVTQSPTHLIKTRGQQVTLRCSSQSGHNTVSWYQQALGQGPQFIFQYYREEENGRGNFPPRFSGLQFPNYSSELNVNALELDDSALYLCASSLVGRKETQYFGPGTRLLVL.